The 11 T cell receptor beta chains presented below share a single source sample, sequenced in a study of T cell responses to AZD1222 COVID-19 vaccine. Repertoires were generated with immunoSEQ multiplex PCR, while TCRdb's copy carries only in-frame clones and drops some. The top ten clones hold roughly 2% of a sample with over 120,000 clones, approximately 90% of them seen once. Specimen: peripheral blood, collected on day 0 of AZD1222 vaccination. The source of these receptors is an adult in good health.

CDR3 DNA: TGTGCCAGCAGCAAAGCTTACCGGGACAACTCTGGGGCCAACGTCCTGACTTTC. It translates to CASSKAYRDNSGANVLTF. The V and J genes are TRBV21-1 and TRBJ2-6; TRBD1 is taken as the D call from the table, unchecked against the DNA. TRBV21-1 is shown as a pseudogene. The CDR3 runs to 18 residues.

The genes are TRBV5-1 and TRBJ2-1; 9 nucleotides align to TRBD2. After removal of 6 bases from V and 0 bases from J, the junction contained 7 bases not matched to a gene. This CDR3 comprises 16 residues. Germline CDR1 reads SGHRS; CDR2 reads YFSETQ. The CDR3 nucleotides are TGCGCCAGCACCGAGAATAGCGGGAGCTCCTACAATGAGCAGTTCTTC. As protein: CASTENSGSSYNEQFF.

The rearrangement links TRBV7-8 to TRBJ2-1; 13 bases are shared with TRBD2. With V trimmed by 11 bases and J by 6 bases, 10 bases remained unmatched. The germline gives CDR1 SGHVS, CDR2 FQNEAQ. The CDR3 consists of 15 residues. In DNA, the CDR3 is TGTGCCTGCGCATGGGGGACTAGCGGGGTCAATGAGCAGTTCTTC. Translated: CACAWGTSGVNEQFF. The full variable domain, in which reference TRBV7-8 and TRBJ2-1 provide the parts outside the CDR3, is GAGVSQSPRYKVAKRGQDVALRCDPISGHVSLFWYQQALGQGPEFLTYFQNEAQLDKSGLPSDRFFAERPEGSVSTLKIQRTQQEDSAVYLCACAWGTSGVNEQFFGPGTRLTVL.

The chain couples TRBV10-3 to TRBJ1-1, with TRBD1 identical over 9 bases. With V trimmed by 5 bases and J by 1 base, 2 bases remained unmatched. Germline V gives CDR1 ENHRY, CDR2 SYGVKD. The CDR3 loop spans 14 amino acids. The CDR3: CAISRDRANTEAFF. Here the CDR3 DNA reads TGTGCCATCAGTAGGGACAGGGCGAACACTGAAGCTTTCTTT.

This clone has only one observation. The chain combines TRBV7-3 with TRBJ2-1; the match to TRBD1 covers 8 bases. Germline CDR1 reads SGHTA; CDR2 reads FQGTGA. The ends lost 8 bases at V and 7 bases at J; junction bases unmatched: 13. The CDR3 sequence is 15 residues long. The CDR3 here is CASQGQGLRGNEQFF. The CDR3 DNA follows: TGTGCCAGCCAAGGACAGGGATTGCGCGGGAATGAGCAGTTCTTC.

CDR3 sequence: CASRQTRGLNTEAFF. CDR3 sequence (DNA): TGTGCCAGCCGACAAACCAGGGGGCTAAACACTGAAGCTTTCTTT. This sequence joins TRBV27 and TRBJ1-1, with TRBD1 matching over 8 bases. V lost 8 bases and J lost 2; bases outside the gene matches: 10. The CDR3 spans 15 residues. The germline V gene encodes CDR1 MNHEY and CDR2 SMNVEV (reference sequence).

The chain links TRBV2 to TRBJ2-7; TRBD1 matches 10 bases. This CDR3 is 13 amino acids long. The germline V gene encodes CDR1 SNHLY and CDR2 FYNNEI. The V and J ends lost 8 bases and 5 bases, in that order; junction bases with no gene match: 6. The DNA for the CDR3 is TGTGCCAGCCTCGGACAGGGGGAACACGAGCAGTACTTC. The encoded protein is CASLGQGEHEQYF.

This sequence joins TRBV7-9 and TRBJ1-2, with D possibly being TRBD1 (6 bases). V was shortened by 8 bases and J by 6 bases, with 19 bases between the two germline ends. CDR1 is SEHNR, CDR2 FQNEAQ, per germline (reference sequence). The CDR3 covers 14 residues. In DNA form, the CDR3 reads TGTGCCAGCGGCACCCCCCAGGGGTTAGATGGCTACACCTTC. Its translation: CASGTPQGLDGYTF. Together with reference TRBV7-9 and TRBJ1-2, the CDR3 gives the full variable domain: DTGVSQNPRHKITKRGQNVTFRCDPISEHNRLYWYRQTLGQGPEFLTYFQNEAQLEKSRLLSDRFSAERPKGSFSTLEIQRTEQGDSAMYLCASGTPQGLDGYTFGSGTRLTVV.

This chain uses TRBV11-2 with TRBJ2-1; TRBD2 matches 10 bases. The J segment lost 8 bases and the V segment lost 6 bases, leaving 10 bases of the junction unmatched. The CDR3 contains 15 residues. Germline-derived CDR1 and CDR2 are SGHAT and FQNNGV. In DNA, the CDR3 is TGTGCCAGCAGACACAGCGGGGGGGCCTTTGATGAGCAGTTCTTC. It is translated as CASRHSGGAFDEQFF.

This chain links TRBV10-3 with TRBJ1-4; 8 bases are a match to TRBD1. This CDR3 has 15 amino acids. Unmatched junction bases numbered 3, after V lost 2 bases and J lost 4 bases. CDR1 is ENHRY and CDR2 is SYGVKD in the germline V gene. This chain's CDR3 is CAISEDRGRNEKLFF. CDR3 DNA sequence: TGTGCCATCAGTGAGGACAGGGGCCGTAATGAAAAACTGTTTTTT.

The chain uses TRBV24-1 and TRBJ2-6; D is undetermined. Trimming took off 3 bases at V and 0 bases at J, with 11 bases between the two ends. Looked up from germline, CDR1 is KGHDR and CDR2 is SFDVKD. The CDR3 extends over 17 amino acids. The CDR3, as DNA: TGTGCCACCAGTGATATACAGCCGAGCTCTGGGGCCAACGTCCTGACTTTC. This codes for CATSDIQPSSGANVLTF.